This TCR beta chain comes out of a study of control samples from healthy donors and cancer patients. Sequencing was performed with immunoSEQ multiplex PCR; in TCRdb, only in-frame clones are kept and a portion is missing. The data contain 110,000 to 150,000 clones, around 90% of them singletons. Germline assignment: CDR1 SGHRS and CDR2 YFSETQ. Between the trimmed V and J ends, which lost 0 bases and 7 bases, there was a span of 7 bases. This CDR3 has 12 residues. The gene calls are TRBV5-1 and TRBJ1-2; no definite D call. Sequenced material: blood. The clonotype originates from a man under 40 in good health. The CDR3 sequence is CASSLGFSGYTF. The CDR3 DNA reads as TGCGCCAGCAGCTTGGGATTTAGTGGCTACACCTTC. The whole variable domain, remainder taken from reference TRBV5-1 and TRBJ1-2, is KAGVTQTPRYLIKTRGQQVTLSCSPISGHRSVSWYQQTPGQGLQFLFEYFSETQRNKGNFPGRFSGRQFSNSRSEMNVSTLELGDSALYLCASSLGFSGYTFGSGTRLTVV.